A selection of T cell receptor beta chains follows, all from one sample in a study of PD-1 blockade in classical Hodgkin lymphoma. Only in-frame clones appear in the TCRdb table, and some are missing; sequencing was by immunoSEQ multiplex PCR. The sample consists of approximately 20,000 clones, about 88% of them appearing once. Specimen: CD8+ T cells from blood, collected before the fourth cycle of nivolumab. The receptors here all came from a human donor with classical Hodgkin lymphoma. The conserved cysteine and the conserved F or W are not part of the CDR3 here. The order of the fields is V gene, J gene, CDR3 protein.

TRBV7-9,TRBJ2-7,ASSGRGGRAYEQY
TRBV5-1,TRBJ1-1,ASRMNTEAF
TRBV27,TRBJ2-1,ASNLLPTGNNEQF
TRBV27,TRBJ2-1,ASSGGTGGRYNEQF
TRBV9,TRBJ1-1,ASSREGMNTEAF
TRBV28,TRBJ2-1,ASKVLQGKWNEQF
TRBV14,TRBJ2-7,ASSQDEGQWEVSDEQY
TRBV2,TRBJ2-4,ASRQGAPAKNIQY
TRBV11-2,TRBJ2-5,ASSTRYRDQETQY
TRBV28,TRBJ1-4,ASTITGGNEKLF
TRBV14,TRBJ2-7,ASSVRGQGPYEQY
TRBV4-1,TRBJ1-4,ASSQEAGSFEKLF
TRBV9,TRBJ2-5,ASSHPTGPPETQY
TRBV28,TRBJ1-1,ASSFAGVGNTEAF
TRBV5-1,TRBJ1-2,ASSLQGARYGYT
TRBV30,TRBJ2-7,AWSGLATYEQY
TRBV4-2,TRBJ2-1,ASSQAGRTPYNEQF
TRBV2,TRBJ2-7,AASREVGYEQY
TRBV27,TRBJ1-6,ASSLLGTGGFNSPLH
TRBV28,TRBJ1-2,ASSLVTGDGYT
TRBV27,TRBJ2-7,ASRQGDRGYEQY
TRBV7-9,TRBJ2-7,ASSSAARNYEQY
TRBV5-1,TRBJ2-5,ASSLVLAVLETQY
TRBV5-4,TRBJ2-1,ASSLGRGGSNNEQF
TRBV28,TRBJ2-2,ASSLWKTAGAGELF
TRBV2,TRBJ2-6,ASRSRGTGPSGANVLT
TRBV9,TRBJ2-1,ASSVPREATPNNEQF
TRBV27,TRBJ2-7,ASSFWDGYEQY
TRBV4-2,TRBJ2-7,ASSQDSGRYEQY
TRBV5-6,TRBJ1-1,ASSSSDRENTEAF
TRBV7-9,TRBJ2-7,ASSPRGRGLAGTYEQY
TRBV9,TRBJ1-2,ASRERANYGYT
TRBV7-8,TRBJ1-4,ASSSRQGGNEKLF
TRBV13,TRBJ2-3,ASSPHGDTQY
TRBV9,TRBJ2-1,ASGPSGRAGNEQF
TRBV5-4,TRBJ1-1,ASSLPGQGLITEAF
TRBV27,TRBJ1-1,ASSLLGAEAF
TRBV29-1,TRBJ1-1,SVVVALRDSLNTEAF
TRBV28,TRBJ2-1,ASGPSFRDFSYNEQF
TRBV5-1,TRBJ2-1,ASSAFRDTSSYNEQF
TRBV9,TRBJ2-7,ASSVVAGYEQY
TRBV4-1,TRBJ2-2,ASSLQGAGGPTGELF
TRBV7-9,TRBJ1-2,ASRGEYNYGYT
TRBV9,TRBJ2-7,ASSVGQGIDEQY
TRBV5-1,TRBJ1-1,ASSLRHRLPDTEAF
TRBV4-1,TRBJ1-1,ASSLARPGDIWTEAF
TRBV9,TRBJ2-1,ASSAGGKDEQF
TRBV7-7,TRBJ2-1,ASSYRAGEPYNEQF
TRBV16,TRBJ2-7,ASSHLLKPGQGVAEQY
TRBV7-8,TRBJ2-3,ASRTGGAGTDTQY
TRBV29-1,TRBJ2-7,SVEGRSWQGGYEQY
TRBV6-5,TRBJ2-7,ASSYRSTYEQY
TRBV29-1,TRBJ2-5,SVGELGGETQY
TRBV30,TRBJ2-7,AWGGEHYEQY
TRBV7-6,TRBJ1-2,ASSYETGEGGYT